What follows describes a single T cell receptor (beta chain). The antigen remains undetermined. This record belongs to a study of monozygotic twins with cystic fibrosis. Study-wide results and caveats: V usage most resembled the co-twin in 13 of 16 pairs.

Profiled with immunoSEQ multiplex PCR; TCRdb holds only in-frame clones, not every one. The repertoire holds about 36,000 clones, approximately 84% seen once, with roughly 1.7% in the top ten. This TCR was recovered from a girl aged 2-10 years with cystic fibrosis. The sequencing sample was made of blood.

CDR3 DNA sequence: TGTGCCAGCAGCTCAGGGACAGGGTTCGGCCAGAGTGAAGCTTTCTTT. As protein: CASSSGTGFGQSEAFF. The J gene is TRBJ1-1, the V gene TRBV7-9; 9 nucleotides match TRBD1. CDR3 length: 16 residues. Germline CDR1 is SEHNR and CDR2 is FQNEAQ (reference sequence). V shed 4 bases, J shed 7 bases, and the junction held 13 bases outside the gene matches. The whole variable domain, remainder taken from reference TRBV7-9 and TRBJ1-1, is DTGVSQNPRHKITKRGQNVTFRCDPISEHNRLYWYRQTLGQGPEFLTYFQNEAQLEKSRLLSDRFSAERPKGSFSTLEIQRTEQGDSAMYLCASSSGTGFGQSEAFFGQGTRLTVV.